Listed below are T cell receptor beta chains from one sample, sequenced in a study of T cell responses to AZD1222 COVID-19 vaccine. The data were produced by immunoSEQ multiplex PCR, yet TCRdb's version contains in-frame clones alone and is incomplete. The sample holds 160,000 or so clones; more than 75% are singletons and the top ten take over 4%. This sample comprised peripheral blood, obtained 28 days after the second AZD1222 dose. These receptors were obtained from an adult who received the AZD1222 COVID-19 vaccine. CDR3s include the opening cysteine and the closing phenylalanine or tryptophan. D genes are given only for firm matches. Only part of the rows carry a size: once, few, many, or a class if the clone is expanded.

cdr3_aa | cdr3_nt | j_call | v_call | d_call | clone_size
CASGGGYGSPLHF | TGTGCCAGCGGGGGGGGGTACGGTTCACCCCTCCACTTT | TRBJ1-6 | TRBV6-4 | . | .
CASLGPAADTQYF | TGTGCCAGCCTTGGACCTGCGGCCGATACGCAGTATTTT | TRBJ2-3 | TRBV6-5 | . | .
CASSEANSGNTIYF | TGTGCCAGCAGTGAAGCTAACTCTGGAAACACCATATATTTT | TRBJ1-3 | TRBV6-1 | . | .
CAWSRSGGGGTDTQYF | TGTGCCTGGAGTCGTAGCGGGGGGGGAGGCACAGATACGCAGTATTTT | TRBJ2-3 | TRBV30 | TRBD2 | .
CTSSHGNSAAFF | TGCACCAGCAGCCACGGAAACTCGGCCGCGTTCTTC | TRBJ2-1 | TRBV1 | . | .
CSAEDRETQYF | TGCAGTGCTGAAGACAGGGAGACCCAGTACTTC | TRBJ2-5 | TRBV20-1 | . | .
CATSAAGERGSYNEQFF | TGTGCCACCAGTGCGGCAGGGGAAAGGGGTTCCTACAATGAGCAGTTCTTC | TRBJ2-1 | TRBV24-1 | . | .
CASSYERSMNTEAFF | TGTGCCAGCAGTTACGAGCGGTCCATGAACACTGAAGCTTTCTTT | TRBJ1-1 | TRBV6-6 | . | .
CAWRIRDTAYEQYF | TGTGCCTGGAGGATCCGGGACACCGCCTACGAGCAGTACTTC | TRBJ2-7 | TRBV30 | . | once
CASSQRAGLAQETQYF | TGTGCCAGCAGCCAGCGAGCGGGGCTGGCTCAAGAGACCCAGTACTTC | TRBJ2-5 | TRBV11-1 | TRBD2 | .
CASSPRTGSYEQYF | TGCGCCAGCAGCCCCCGGACTGGATCCTACGAGCAGTACTTC | TRBJ2-7 | TRBV4-1 | . | .
CASSGWGPKREQYF | TGTGCCAGCAGTGGGTGGGGACCAAAACGGGAGCAGTACTTC | TRBJ2-7 | TRBV27 | . | .
CASSPTGRSTEAFF | TGTGCCAGCAGTCCGACAGGGAGGTCCACTGAAGCTTTCTTT | TRBJ1-1 | TRBV6-2/TRBV6-3 | TRBD1 | .
CASSQASRGQYPNEQFF | TGTGCCAGCAGCCAAGCCAGCCGGGGGCAGTACCCTAATGAGCAGTTCTTC | TRBJ2-1 | TRBV3-1/TRBV3-2 | . | .
CASSHTAGGLNTGELFF | TGTGCCAGCAGCCACACGGCTGGGGGACTGAACACCGGGGAGCTGTTTTTT | TRBJ2-2 | TRBV4-2 | . | few
CASSSRRQNTEAFF | TGTGCCAGCAGCTCACGGCGCCAGAACACTGAAGCTTTCTTT | TRBJ1-1 | TRBV7-9 | . | once
CASSQTWAPYGYTF | TGTGCCAGCAGCCAAACGTGGGCCCCCTATGGCTACACCTTC | TRBJ1-2 | TRBV14 | . | .
CASSPGGTGELFF | TGTGCCAGCAGCCCGGGGGGGACCGGGGAGCTGTTTTTT | TRBJ2-2 | TRBV11-1 | TRBD2 | .
CASTHPQGNTEAFF | TGTGCCAGCACCCACCCACAGGGAAACACTGAAGCTTTCTTT | TRBJ1-1 | TRBV7-9 | . | .
CSVRGQANYGYTF | TGCAGCGTGCGGGGACAGGCGAACTATGGCTACACCTTC | TRBJ1-2 | TRBV29-1 | TRBD1 | .
CASSIGPGELFF | TGTGCCAGTAGTATAGGCCCCGGGGAGCTGTTTTTT | TRBJ2-2 | TRBV19 | . | .
CASMGDRGYEQYF | TGTGCCAGCATGGGGGACAGGGGCTACGAGCAGTACTTC | TRBJ2-7 | TRBV25-1 | TRBD1 | .
CASVGAGTPEAFF | TGTGCCAGCGTGGGGGCAGGGACCCCTGAAGCTTTCTTT | TRBJ1-1 | TRBV6-5 | . | .
CASTTSGTGTYEQYF | TGTGCCAGCACAACCTCCGGGACGGGAACCTACGAGCAGTACTTC | TRBJ2-7 | TRBV2 | . | once
CASRRQPNTEAFF | TGTGCCAGCAGAAGACAGCCGAACACTGAAGCTTTCTTT | TRBJ1-1 | TRBV2 | . | .
CASSDEVAERQPQHF | TGTGCCAGCAGTGATGAGGTGGCAGAGAGACAGCCCCAGCATTTT | TRBJ1-5 | TRBV6-1 | . | .
CASSRTGGGGDTQYF | TGTGCCAGCAGCCGGACAGGGGGAGGGGGAGATACGCAGTATTTT | TRBJ2-3 | TRBV2 | TRBD1 | .
CASSRDRDSPLHF | TGTGCCAGCAGCCGGGACAGAGATTCACCCCTCCACTTT | TRBJ1-6 | TRBV6-5 | TRBD1 | once
CASSPRTGLDTQYF | TGTGCCAGCAGCCCAAGGACAGGACTGGATACGCAGTATTTT | TRBJ2-3 | TRBV3-1/TRBV3-2 | TRBD1 | few
CASSLEVALEPQGEAFF | TGTGCCAGCAGCTTAGAGGTGGCCCTGGAGCCTCAGGGTGAAGCTTTCTTT | TRBJ1-1 | TRBV7-9 | . | .
CASSLLGTGMNTEAFF | TGCGCCAGCAGCTTGCTGGGGACAGGTATGAACACTGAAGCTTTCTTT | TRBJ1-1 | TRBV5-1 | TRBD1 | .
CASSVGGGSPLHF | TGTGCCAGCAGCGTTGGGGGGGGTTCACCCCTCCACTTT | TRBJ1-6 | TRBV9 | . | .
CASRDSAGEAFF | TGTGCCAGCAGGGACAGCGCTGGTGAAGCTTTCTTT | TRBJ1-1 | TRBV2 | . | .
CASSQAGNTGELFF | TGTGCCAGCAGCCAGGCAGGGAACACCGGGGAGCTGTTTTTT | TRBJ2-2 | TRBV14 | . | .
CASSQIAGGSTDTQYF | TGCGCCAGCAGCCAGATAGCGGGGGGGAGCACAGATACGCAGTATTTT | TRBJ2-3 | TRBV4-3 | TRBD2 | .
CATGTEINQPQHF | TGTGCCACCGGGACAGAAATAAATCAGCCCCAGCATTTT | TRBJ1-5 | TRBV6-5 | TRBD1 | few
CASSLTGSTEAFF | TGTGCCAGCAGCTTAACGGGGAGCACTGAAGCTTTCTTT | TRBJ1-1 | TRBV7-9 | . | .
CATTSRGSYGYTF | TGTGCCACCACGTCCCGGGGGTCCTATGGCTACACCTTC | TRBJ1-2 | TRBV7-9 | . | once
CASSWVAAGELFF | TGTGCCAGCAGCTGGGTGGCGGCCGGGGAGCTGTTTTTT | TRBJ2-2 | TRBV7-9 | . | once
CASSFTGNTEAFF | TGTGCCAGCAGCTTCACAGGGAACACTGAAGCTTTCTTT | TRBJ1-1 | TRBV13 | . | .
CAGMGGTEAFF | TGTGCCGGCATGGGGGGCACTGAAGCTTTCTTT | TRBJ1-1 | TRBV2 | . | .
CASSDRTGGQPQHF | TGTGCCAGCAGTGACCGCACTGGGGGCCAGCCCCAGCATTTT | TRBJ1-5 | TRBV2 | . | .
CASSFRGTSGTDTQYF | TGTGCCAGCAGTTTTCGTGGGACTAGCGGCACAGATACGCAGTATTTT | TRBJ2-3 | TRBV7-9 | TRBD2 | once
CASSDFIGHAGELFF | TGTGCCAGCAGCGATTTCATCGGACACGCCGGGGAGCTGTTTTTT | TRBJ2-2 | TRBV9 | . | .
CASSPEGVGGYTF | TGTGCCAGCAGCCCCGAGGGAGTAGGCGGCTACACCTTC | TRBJ1-2 | TRBV9 | . | .
CASSTNSDLPHF | TGTGCCAGTAGCACCAATTCGGACCTTCCCCACTTC | TRBJ2-7 | TRBV19 | . | once
CASSRDPFGGGENTEAFF | TGTGCCAGCAGCCGGGACCCCTTTGGGGGAGGGGAGAACACTGAAGCTTTCTTT | TRBJ1-1 | TRBV3-1/TRBV3-2 | . | .
CASQGQRSPLHF | TGTGCCAGCCAGGGTCAACGTTCACCCCTCCACTTT | TRBJ1-6 | TRBV27 | . | .
CASSIRATRVTYEQYF | TGTGCCAGTAGTATTAGGGCCACTAGGGTAACCTACGAGCAGTACTTC | TRBJ2-7 | TRBV19 | . | .
CASKTSGGVF | TGTGCCAGCAAGACTAGTGGTGGTGTCTTC | TRBJ2-1 | TRBV2 | . | .
CASSLDRGTEAFF | TGTGCCAGCAGCTTAGATCGAGGCACTGAAGCTTTCTTT | TRBJ1-1 | TRBV11-2 | . | .
CATSDRGHTGELFF | TGTGCCACCAGTGATCGGGGTCACACCGGGGAGCTGTTTTTT | TRBJ2-2 | TRBV24-1 | . | .
CSVAGGNYGYTF | TGCAGCGTTGCCGGGGGCAACTATGGCTACACCTTC | TRBJ1-2 | TRBV29-1 | . | .
CASSYSDRGSSPLHF | TGTGCCAGCAGTTACTCCGACAGGGGTAGTTCACCCCTCCACTTT | TRBJ1-6 | TRBV6-5 | TRBD1 | .
CALGSGDTGELFF | TGTGCCTTGGGGTCCGGGGACACCGGGGAGCTGTTTTTT | TRBJ2-2 | TRBV10-3 | . | .
CASSPGTVNTEAFF | TGTGCCAGCTCACCCGGGACGGTGAACACTGAAGCTTTCTTT | TRBJ1-1 | TRBV18 | . | .